This is a list of T cell receptor beta chains from one sample in a study of Ad26.COV2.S vaccination and SARS-CoV-2 variants. The method was immunoSEQ multiplex PCR; TCRdb's version includes in-frame clones alone and lacks a portion of them. The sample has about 180,000 clones, around 88% seen once. The sequences come from peripheral blood, collected after recovery from COVID-19. Receptors originate from a human donor who had recovered from COVID-19. Each CDR3 is given with its conserved first and last residue. A D gene is named only where the DNA matches it firmly. Some rows have no size entry. The others give once, few or many, or a class for an expanded clone.

clone_size cdr3_length d_call j_call v_call cdr3_aa cdr3_nt
NA 15 NA TRBJ2-3 TRBV5-1 CASSTGDWLTDTQYF TGCGCCAGCAGCACCGGGGACTGGCTCACAGATACGCAGTATTTT
NA 16 TRBD2 TRBJ2-1 TRBV9 CASSVDRRGGYNEQFF TGTGCCAGCAGCGTAGACAGGCGGGGGGGCTACAATGAGCAGTTCTTC
NA 14 NA TRBJ1-2 TRBV5-6 CASSFSIGSYGYTF TGTGCCAGCAGCTTCTCGATCGGGTCCTATGGCTACACCTTC
NA 12 NA TRBJ2-5 TRBV18 CASSPRRETQYF TGTGCCAGCTCACCCCGGCGAGAGACCCAGTACTTC
NA 13 NA TRBJ1-6 TRBV20-1 CSASGDSNSPLHF TGCAGTGCTAGTGGGGATTCTAATTCACCCCTCCACTTT
NA 14 NA TRBJ2-6 TRBV30 CAWSAGPGANVLTF TGTGCCTGGAGTGCCGGGCCCGGGGCCAACGTCCTGACTTTC
NA 13 NA TRBJ1-1 TRBV7-2 CASSQKTGTWAFF TGTGCCAGCAGCCAAAAAACCGGGACATGGGCTTTCTTT
NA 15 NA TRBJ1-4 TRBV9 CASSVGVQGIEKLFF TGTGCCAGCAGCGTAGGCGTACAGGGAATTGAAAAACTGTTTTTT
NA 11 NA TRBJ2-5 TRBV30 CAWSVGETQYF TGTGCCTGGAGTGTAGGAGAGACCCAGTACTTC
NA 11 NA TRBJ2-7 TRBV6-5 CASSPGEEQYF TGTGCCAGCAGCCCCGGGGAAGAGCAGTACTTC
NA 15 TRBD1 TRBJ2-1 TRBV5-4 CASSLDRALNNEQFF TGTGCCAGCAGCCTTGACAGGGCTCTAAACAATGAGCAGTTCTTC
many 16 NA TRBJ2-7 TRBV5-6 CASSLEFGSRGYEQYF TGTGCCAGCAGCTTGGAGTTTGGAAGCAGGGGTTACGAGCAGTACTTC
NA 17 NA TRBJ2-1 TRBV7-6 CASSLGQKGRTYNEQFF TGTGCCAGCAGCTTAGGGCAGAAGGGACGCACATACAATGAGCAGTTCTTC
NA 16 TRBD2 TRBJ2-3 TRBV5-4 CASSLLAGGPTDTQYF TGTGCCAGCAGCTTGCTGGCGGGGGGCCCCACAGATACGCAGTATTTT
NA 13 NA TRBJ2-7 TRBV28 CASSLGPTYEQYF TGTGCCAGCAGTTTGGGGCCTACCTACGAGCAGTACTTC
NA 17 TRBD2 TRBJ2-7 TRBV3-1/TRBV3-2 CASSQAPWTSGPWEQYF TGTGCCAGCAGCCAAGCTCCATGGACTAGCGGCCCGTGGGAGCAGTACTTC
NA 15 NA TRBJ1-4 TRBV7-9 CASSYSSATNEKLFF TGTGCCAGCAGTTATAGTTCTGCAACTAATGAAAAACTGTTTTTT
NA 17 TRBD2 TRBJ2-1 TRBV19 CASKIAGGPPSYNEQFF TGTGCCAGTAAGATCGCGGGAGGCCCCCCTTCCTACAATGAGCAGTTCTTC
NA 17 NA TRBJ1-5 TRBV7-8 CASSSARASNSNQPQHF TGTGCCAGCAGCTCCGCCCGGGCCTCAAATAGCAATCAGCCCCAGCATTTT
NA 17 TRBD2 TRBJ2-7 TRBV4-2 CASSQEGKAGAFYEQYF TGTGCCAGCAGCCAAGAAGGGAAAGCGGGAGCTTTCTACGAGCAGTACTTC
NA 14 NA TRBJ2-7 TRBV9 CASSSTGLSYEQYF TGTGCCAGCAGCTCGACGGGCCTCTCCTACGAGCAGTACTTC
once 14 NA TRBJ1-5 TRBV5-1 CASSLRVGNQPQHF TGCGCCAGCAGCTTACGGGTGGGCAATCAGCCCCAGCATTTT
NA 15 NA TRBJ2-1 TRBV28 CASRQAGTTGNEQFF TGTGCCAGCAGGCAGGCGGGGACGACCGGCAATGAGCAGTTCTTC
once 13 NA TRBJ1-2 TRBV6-5 CASRRGRPYGYTF TGTGCCAGCAGGAGGGGCAGACCGTATGGCTACACCTTC
NA 13 NA TRBJ1-1 TRBV18 CASSPGPNTEAFF TGTGCCAGCTCACCGGGACCAAACACTGAAGCTTTCTTT
NA 16 TRBD2 TRBJ2-1 TRBV25-1 CASRRGLAGSYNEQFF TGTGCCAGCAGGAGGGGACTAGCGGGGTCCTACAATGAGCAGTTCTTC
NA 17 TRBD1 TRBJ2-7 TRBV19 CASRRGQGPQSSYEQYF TGTGCCAGTAGGAGAGGACAGGGGCCTCAGAGCTCCTACGAGCAGTACTTC
NA 15 NA TRBJ2-4 TRBV5-6 CASSLDSLAKNIQYF TGTGCCAGCAGCCTAGATAGCCTGGCCAAAAACATTCAGTACTTC
NA 14 NA TRBJ2-2 TRBV27 CASIRGDTTGELFF TGTGCCAGCATTAGGGGAGACACCACCGGGGAGCTGTTTTTT
NA 13 NA TRBJ1-1 TRBV2 CASRADLPSEAFF TGTGCCAGCAGGGCTGATTTGCCATCTGAAGCTTTCTTT
NA 17 TRBD1 TRBJ2-1 TRBV3-1/TRBV3-2 CASSQDPRGPSYNEQFF TGTGCCAGCAGCCAAGATCCGAGGGGGCCTTCCTACAATGAGCAGTTCTTC